This TCR beta chain was observed in a study of T cell responses to AZD1222 COVID-19 vaccine (dated by TCRdb to about 2021). Turning to the overall study: AZD1222 recipients given second doses at about 4 weeks or at about 12 weeks were pooled, since spike-specific TCR depth and breadth were not found to differ between the two schedules. Trial participants were enrolled into age subgroups of 18-55, 56-69 and 70-plus years, which contained around 150, 28 and 57 TCR-sequenced participants, respectively. TCR sequencing was performed for roughly 240 trial participants, of whom some 200 were given two doses of AZD1222 and some 26 were given two doses of MenACWY control vaccine.

Note on this clone: Its target antigen remains unknown. Per-nucleotide qualities are absent, and no much larger clonotype sits a single base away.

Overall results and qualifications from the work: Reportedly, close to half of the unique spike-specific TCRs recognized epitopes lying outside the regions that are mutated in the B.1.351 and B.1.1.7 variants. After two AZD1222 doses, both the breadth and the depth of spike-specific TCRs were significantly higher than at day 0 and than in MenACWY recipients. Because no day 14 peak-response samples were available, the repertoires could be characterized only after the peak T cell response. The whole spike protein was spanned by vaccine-associated CD4 TCRs, and dominant responses were seen in regions 160-218 and 743-854. Most participants were white British and females outnumbered males, and the authors suggested that clonal diversity may have been underestimated. Conclusions about previously exposed vaccinees were limited because only six AZD1222 recipients were SARS-CoV-2 seropositive at baseline. The 56-69-year group was small, and its depth increase did not reach significance, likely because of low power.

The CDR3 regions of human TCRbeta chains were analyzed by immunosequencing. The paper's processing steps were these. TCRs in the repertoires were matched against a reference library of SARS-CoV-2-specific TCRs that had been generated with the MIRA antigen-specificity platform. Breadth was defined as the fraction of unique TCRs that were SARS-CoV-2-associated, and depth was defined as the fraction of total T cells that were SARS-CoV-2-associated. Using the MIRA data, each spike-specific TCR was assigned both to the spike region to which the TCR was reactive and to a CD4 or CD8 class. Log10-transformed breadth and depth values were compared by one-way ANOVA with Sidak's multiple comparisons tests. The immuneACCESS repertoire file appears here via TCRdb, limited to in-frame rearrangements. These files lack a portion of the clones; in checked studies, under half of the deficit traces to unresolved V genes, and the cause of the others is not known. V and J calls and clone size are given by that table; D and trimming were obtained from the DNA. The sample yields some 160,000 clones; approximately 93% were counted once. The ten largest account for 0.9% of the sample.

According to the study, the label for this sample's time point signals: baseline before first vaccination. Vaccinee samples came from UK trials COV001 and COV002, including a single-blind randomized controlled phase 2/3 trial of AZD1222 (ChAdOx1 nCoV-19) in healthy adults. For TCRbeta chain sequencing, PBMC samples were collected from trial participants at day 0 and at day 28 after the second dose. This sequence was found in an adult in good health. The sample was peripheral blood, taken on day 0 of AZD1222 vaccination.

The bases are TGTGCCAGCAGCAGAATCATGAACACTGAAGCTTTCTTT. This yields the protein CASSRIMNTEAFF. The sequence links TRBV5-6 to TRBJ1-1, with the D segment identity uncertain. In the germline V gene, CDR1 corresponds to SGHDT and CDR2 to YYEEEE. The CDR3 contains 13 residues, cysteine and phenylalanine counted. Here the CDR3 DNA is all that survives: 39 bases in frame from base 1. The V end loses 4 bases and the J end loses 0 bases, and a stretch of 7 bases separates them.